The present T cell receptor (beta chain) was sequenced within a study of T cells in localized non-small cell lung cancer. Study-level results: Higher adjacent-lung clonality was associated with shorter survival. Appearance in adjacent lung was seen for a median 57 of the top 100 tumor clones. Exceeding tumor, uninvolved adjacent lung had the highest T cell clonality. Sequence data derive from only one tumor region, so heterogeneity remains possible.

Germline V gene lookup returns CDR1 SQVTM and CDR2 ANQGSEA. V lost 6 bases and J 5 bases, leaving 22 bases between the germline ends. The length of the CDR3 is 15 residues. With regard to this clone: The antigen remains undetermined.

Assay: immunoSEQ multiplex PCR; the TCRdb copy retains only in-frame clones and omits some. Of tens of thousands of clones listed, roughly 84% are singletons. The chain links TRBV29-1 to TRBJ1-1, with D perhaps TRBD1 (6 bases). The sample was peripheral blood, taken before any cancer treatment. The clonotype originates from a male donor aged 60 or over with stage I squamous cell lung carcinoma. This chain's CDR3 is CSVLGGQGMVTEAFF. Here the CDR3 DNA reads TGCAGCGTCCTGGGGGGGCAGGGGATGGTGACTGAAGCTTTCTTT.